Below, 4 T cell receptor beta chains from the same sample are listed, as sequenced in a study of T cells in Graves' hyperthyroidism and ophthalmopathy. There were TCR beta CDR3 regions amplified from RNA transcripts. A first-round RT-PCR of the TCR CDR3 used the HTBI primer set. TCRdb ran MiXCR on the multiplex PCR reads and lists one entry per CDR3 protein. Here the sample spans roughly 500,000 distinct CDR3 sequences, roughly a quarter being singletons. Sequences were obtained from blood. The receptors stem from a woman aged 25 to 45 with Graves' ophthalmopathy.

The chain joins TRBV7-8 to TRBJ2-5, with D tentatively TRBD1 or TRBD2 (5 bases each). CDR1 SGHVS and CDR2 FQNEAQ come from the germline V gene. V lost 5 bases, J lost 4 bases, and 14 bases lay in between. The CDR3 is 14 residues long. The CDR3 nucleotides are TGTGCCAGCAGCCGGGCCCCGAGGGGAGAGACCCAGTACTTC. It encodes CASSRAPRGETQYF.

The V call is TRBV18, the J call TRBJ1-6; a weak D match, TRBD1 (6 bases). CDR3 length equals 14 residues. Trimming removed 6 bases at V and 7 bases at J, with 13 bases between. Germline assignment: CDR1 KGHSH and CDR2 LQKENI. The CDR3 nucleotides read TGTGCCAGCTCCCAAACGGACAGAAATTCACCCCTCCACTTT. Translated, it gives CASSQTDRNSPLHF.

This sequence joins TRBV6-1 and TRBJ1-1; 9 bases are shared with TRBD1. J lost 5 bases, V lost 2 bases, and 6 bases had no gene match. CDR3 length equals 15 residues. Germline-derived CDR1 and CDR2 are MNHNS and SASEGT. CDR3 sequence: CASSEPTGGGTEAFF. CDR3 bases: TGTGCCAGCAGTGAACCGACAGGGGGTGGTACTGAAGCTTTCTTT.

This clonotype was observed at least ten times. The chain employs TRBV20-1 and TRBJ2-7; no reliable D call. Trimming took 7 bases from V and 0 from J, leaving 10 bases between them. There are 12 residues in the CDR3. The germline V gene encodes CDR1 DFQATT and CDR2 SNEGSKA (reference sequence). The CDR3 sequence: CSETGISYEQYF. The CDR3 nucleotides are TGCAGTGAGACGGGCATCTCCTACGAGCAGTACTTC.